The following is a T cell receptor (beta chain) sequence with its context. Deletions cut 4 bases from V and 0 bases from J, with 16 bases between. Germline assignment: CDR1 SGDLS and CDR2 YYNGEE. This CDR3 region has 16 residues. Assay used: immunoSEQ multiplex PCR; TCRdb lists only in-frame clones, some missing. The profile shows about 100,000 clones, about 90% of them singletons. This sample is part of a study of OX40 agonist ivuxolimab in advanced cancers. The source of this sequence is an adult with an advanced solid tumor such as melanoma, head and neck, liver or kidney cancer. The material sequenced was CD4+ or CD8+ T cells sorted from blood, taken in a trial of the OX40 agonist ivuxolimab. The chain combines TRBV9 with TRBJ1-2; a weak D match, TRBD1 (5 bases). As DNA, the CDR3 is TGTGCCAGCAGCCGCGGCGGGGCCTCAGCTAACTATGGCTACACCTTC. Its protein product is CASSRGGASANYGYTF.